This TCR beta chain was captured by sequencing in a study of lymphopenia after photon versus proton radiotherapy. The germline CDR1 and CDR2 sequences are SEHNR and FQNEAQ (reference sequence). The CDR3 totals 17 residues. The germline V and J ends were trimmed by 1 base and 0 bases, with 16 bases remaining between them. Here immunoSEQ multiplex PCR was the method, and the copy in TCRdb shows in-frame clones only, minus some. The sample includes around 64,000 clones, around 90% of them seen just once. Study observations and caveats: Larger post-nadir TCR diversity loss correlated inversely with survival in deceased patients.

In the case of this clone: Its cognate antigen is unknown.

Sequences were derived from peripheral blood, sampled from a patient treated with proton-based radiotherapy. The chain carries TRBV7-9 and TRBJ2-7; D could derive from TRBD1 or TRBD2 (5 bases each). The TCR sequence derives from a man older than 75 with esophageal cancer. CDR3 amino acids: CASSLGGTVGSSYEQYF. CDR3 sequence (DNA): TGTGCCAGCAGCTTAGGTGGGACGGTCGGAAGCTCCTACGAGCAGTACTTC.